These 15 T cell receptor beta chains were all obtained from the same sample, sequenced in a study of blood T cell repertoires in COVID-19 (dated by TCRdb to the early 2020s). Libraries were constructed by the immunoSEQ multiplex PCR assay. In its TCRdb copy, this immuneACCESS table keeps in-frame sequences only and misses some clones. Where compared with another copy, unresolved V genes explain less than half of these, and the others have no known cause. In all, the sample holds around 82,000 clones, and about nine tenths of those were seen once. Less than 9% of the sample belongs to the ten largest clones. The sample taken for sequencing was peripheral blood. These receptors were collected from a human donor in a cohort sampled during active COVID-19.

This clone was seen once. The chain uses TRBV2 and TRBJ1-1; 11 bases agree with TRBD1. With 9 bases clipped from V and 7 bases from J, the junction kept 10 bases outside the gene matches. The CDR3 covers 14 residues. Germline CDR1 SNHLY, CDR2 FYNNEI. The CDR3 reads CARRTGGSVSEAFF. The CDR3, as DNA: TGTGCCAGACGGACAGGGGGCTCTGTTAGTGAAGCTTTCTTT.

J is TRBJ1-4 and V is TRBV5-1; no clear D. Germline V gene lookup returns CDR1 SGHRS and CDR2 YFSETQ. The CDR3 spans 17 residues. V dropped 0 bases and J dropped 3 bases, with 15 bases sitting between them. The CDR3 reads CASSLETTGISNEKLFF. CDR3 in DNA: TGCGCCAGCAGCTTGGAGACCACCGGGATTTCTAATGAAAAACTGTTTTTT.

This clone was seen once. This chain joins TRBV10-3 and TRBJ1-1; D is unclear. The CDR3 consists of 12 residues. The germline V gene encodes CDR1 ENHRY and CDR2 SYGVKD. Trimming took off 5 bases at V and 7 bases at J, with 11 bases between the two ends. The CDR3 spells CAISPGTVEAFF. CDR3 nucleotide sequence: TGTGCCATCAGTCCAGGTACGGTTGAAGCTTTCTTT.

In its sample, this clone was seen once. The chain carries TRBV14 and TRBJ1-2; D may be TRBD1 (5 bases). Trimming removed 0 bases at V and 3 bases at J, with 11 bases between. The germline V gene has CDR1 SGHDN and CDR2 FVKESK. The CDR3 extends over 15 amino acids. CDR3 amino acids: CASSQDGRDYYGYTF. CDR3 coding DNA: TGTGCCAGCAGCCAAGACGGCAGGGACTACTATGGCTACACCTTC.

The chain couples TRBV6-2 or TRBV6-3 to TRBJ2-1, with 7 bases matching TRBD2. The CDR3 length is 15 residues. Germline CDR1 MNHEY, CDR2 SVGEGT. V shed 7 bases, J shed 6 bases, and the junction held 12 bases outside the gene matches. The CDR3 nucleotides read TGTGCCAGCACTTATGGGGGGGGAACGGGCAATGAGCAGTTCTTC. Encoded protein: CASTYGGGTGNEQFF.

The genes are TRBV11-2 and TRBJ2-4; maybe TRBD1 (6 bases). Germline V gives CDR1 SGHAT, CDR2 FQNNGV. Trimming cost V 5 bases and J 13 bases, with 12 bases left between them. The CDR3 is 11 amino acids. The CDR3 loop is CASSDAGTQYF. CDR3 DNA: TGTGCCAGCAGCGATGCAGGGACACAGTACTTC.

The chain is built from TRBV19 and TRBJ1-5, with 7 bases matching TRBD1. Unmatched junction bases numbered 10, after V lost 8 bases and J lost 0 bases. The CDR3 runs to 16 residues. The V gene's germline CDR1 is LNHDA and CDR2 SQIVND (reference sequence). Written as DNA, the CDR3 is TGTGCCAGTCTTGGGAAGACAGGGTCTAGCAATCAGCCCCAGCATTTT. It yields the protein CASLGKTGSSNQPQHF.

In nucleotides, the CDR3 is TGTGCCAGCAGCCCCCCCAGCTACGAGCAGTACTTC. Its protein is CASSPPSYEQYF. The V call is TRBV11-2, the J call TRBJ2-7; D gene uncertain. CDR1 is SGHAT, CDR2 FQNNGV, per germline. The CDR3 contains 12 residues. Deletions cut 5 bases from V and 3 bases from J, with 8 bases between.

This clone appeared a single time. J is TRBJ1-1 and V is TRBV2, with 9 bases aligning to TRBD1. CDR1 is SNHLY, CDR2 FYNNEI, per germline. After removal of 6 bases from V and 0 bases from J, the junction contained 8 bases not matched to a gene. The length of the CDR3 is 16 residues. The chain's CDR3 is CASRGGTGTLNTEAFF. CDR3 bases: TGTGCCAGCAGGGGAGGGACAGGGACTTTGAACACTGAAGCTTTCTTT.

The rearrangement links TRBV5-1 to TRBJ2-1; D is ambiguous. V was shortened by 4 bases and J by 8 bases, with 10 bases between the two germline ends. Germline V gene lookup returns CDR1 SGHRS and CDR2 YFSETQ. The length of the CDR3 is 12 residues. CDR3 sequence (DNA): TGCGCCAGCAGCAAAGCCGGTTATGAGCAGTTCTTC. Encoded protein: CASSKAGYEQFF. The full variable domain, rest sourced from reference TRBV5-1 and TRBJ2-1, is KAGVTQTPRYLIKTRGQQVTLSCSPISGHRSVSWYQQTPGQGLQFLFEYFSETQRNKGNFPGRFSGRQFSNSRSEMNVSTLELGDSALYLCASSKAGYEQFFGPGTRLTVL.

J is TRBJ2-5 and V is TRBV27, with D possibly matching TRBD1 (6 bases). The V gene lost 5 bases and the J gene lost 0 bases, with 28 bases spanning the gap. The CDR3 contains 20 residues. CDR1 MNHEY and CDR2 SMNVEV come from the germline V gene (reference sequence). The CDR3 protein is CASSPGAGPPVEYYQETQYF. The CDR3 DNA is TGTGCCAGCAGTCCAGGGGCCGGGCCCCCGGTGGAGTATTACCAAGAGACCCAGTACTTC.

The rearrangement uses TRBV27 and TRBJ2-7; 10 bases line up with TRBD1. CDR3 size: 13 residues. Germline V gene lookup returns CDR1 MNHEY and CDR2 SMNVEV (reference sequence). With V trimmed by 3 bases and J by 5 bases, 1 base remained unmatched. CDR3 nucleotides: TGTGCCAGCAGTTTGGACAGGGGGAACGAGCAGTACTTC. This translates into CASSLDRGNEQYF.

In this sample, this clone turned up once. The V gene is TRBV4-3, the J gene TRBJ1-4; no reliable D call. Deletions cut 4 bases from V and 4 bases from J, with 22 bases between. Germline V gives CDR1 LGHNA, CDR2 YSLEER. The CDR3 totals 18 residues. The CDR3 nucleotides read TGCGCCAGCAGCCCCGGGAATACGGCCGAAGTTTTTAATGAAAAACTGTTTTTT. Amino acid sequence: CASSPGNTAEVFNEKLFF.

This chain uses TRBV27 with TRBJ2-2, with TRBD1 as a possible D gene (5 bases). CDR3 length equals 15 residues. Trimming pared 3 bases from V and 5 bases from J, leaving 13 bases between. Germline CDR1 is MNHEY and CDR2 is SMNVEV (reference sequence). The CDR3 sequence: CASSLPDSLTGELFF. The CDR3 bases are TGTGCCAGCAGTTTGCCTGACAGCCTTACCGGGGAGCTGTTTTTT.

The V call is TRBV9, the J call TRBJ1-2; maybe TRBD1 (5 bases). CDR1 is SGDLS and CDR2 is YYNGEE in the germline V gene. The germline V and J ends were trimmed by 3 bases and 4 bases, with 22 bases remaining between them. The CDR3 totals 17 residues. The CDR3 here is CASSGGGKGRGLYGYTF. CDR3 nucleotides: TGTGCCAGCAGCGGAGGAGGGAAAGGGAGGGGTCTCTATGGCTACACCTTC.